In this sample, the clone carrying this T cell receptor (beta chain) turned up a few times. Antigen specificity is unknown. This sample is part of a study of T cell responses to AZD1222 COVID-19 vaccine. Assay used: immunoSEQ multiplex PCR; TCRdb lists only in-frame clones, some missing. The sample holds about 77,000 clones, 92% seen once. Notes on the study in general: Spike-specific TCR breadth and depth both grew after two AZD1222 doses. White British people made up most donors, females outnumbered males, and clonal diversity was possibly underestimated. Baseline testing showed seropositivity in only five or six AZD1222 recipients. No repertoire was sampled before or during the peak T cell response, only after it.

This receptor was identified in an adult who received the AZD1222 COVID-19 vaccine. Here the sequenced sample was peripheral blood, taken 28 days after the second AZD1222 dose.

This chain's CDR3 is CASSPAGTLSYEQYF. The CDR3 bases are TGTGCCAGCTCACCGGCAGGTACTCTTTCCTACGAGCAGTACTTC. The chain uses TRBV18 and TRBJ2-7; no firm D call. Germline CDR1 and CDR2: KGHSH and LQKENI. Trimming shortened V by 3 bases and J by 1 base, and 13 bases separated the two germline ends. There are 15 residues in the CDR3.